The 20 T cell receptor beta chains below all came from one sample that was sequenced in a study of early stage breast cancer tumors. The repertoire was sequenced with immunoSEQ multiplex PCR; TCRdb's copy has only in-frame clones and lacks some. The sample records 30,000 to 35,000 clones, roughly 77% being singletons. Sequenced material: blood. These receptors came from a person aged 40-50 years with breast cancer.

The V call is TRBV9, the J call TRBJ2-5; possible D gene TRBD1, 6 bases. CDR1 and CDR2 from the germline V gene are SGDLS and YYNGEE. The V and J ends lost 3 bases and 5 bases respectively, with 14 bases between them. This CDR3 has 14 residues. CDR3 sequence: CASSATGMMETQYF. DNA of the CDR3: TGTGCCAGCAGCGCCACAGGGATGATGGAGACCCAGTACTTC.

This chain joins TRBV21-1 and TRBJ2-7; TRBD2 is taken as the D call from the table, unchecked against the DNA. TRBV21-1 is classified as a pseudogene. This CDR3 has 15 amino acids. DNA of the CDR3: TGTGCCAGCAGCCTCAAAAGGCCAGTCCGGGGCGAGCAGTACTTC. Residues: CASSLKRPVRGEQYF.

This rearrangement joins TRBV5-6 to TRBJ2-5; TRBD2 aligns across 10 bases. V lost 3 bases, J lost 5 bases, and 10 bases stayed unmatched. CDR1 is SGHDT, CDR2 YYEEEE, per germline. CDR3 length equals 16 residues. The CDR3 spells CASSWGLASVLETQYF. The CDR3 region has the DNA TGTGCCAGCAGCTGGGGACTAGCGTCCGTCTTGGAGACCCAGTACTTC.

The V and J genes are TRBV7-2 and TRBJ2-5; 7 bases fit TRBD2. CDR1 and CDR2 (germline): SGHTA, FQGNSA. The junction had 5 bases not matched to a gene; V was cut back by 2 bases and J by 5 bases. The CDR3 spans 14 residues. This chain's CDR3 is CASSLSAGEETQYF. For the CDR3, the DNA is TGTGCCAGCAGCTTAAGTGCGGGAGAGGAGACCCAGTACTTC.

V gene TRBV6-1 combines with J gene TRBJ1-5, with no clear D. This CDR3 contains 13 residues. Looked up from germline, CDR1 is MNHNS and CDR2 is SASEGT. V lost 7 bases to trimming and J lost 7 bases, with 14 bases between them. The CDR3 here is CASKYTTGQPQHF. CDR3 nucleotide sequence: TGTGCCAGCAAATATACTACGGGACAGCCCCAGCATTTT.

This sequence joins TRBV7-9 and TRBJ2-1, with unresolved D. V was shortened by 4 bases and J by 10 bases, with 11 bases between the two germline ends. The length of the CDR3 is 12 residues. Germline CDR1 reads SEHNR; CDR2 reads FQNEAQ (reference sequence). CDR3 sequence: CASSSDVGEQFF. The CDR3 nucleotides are TGTGCCAGCAGCTCGGATGTGGGGGAGCAGTTCTTC.

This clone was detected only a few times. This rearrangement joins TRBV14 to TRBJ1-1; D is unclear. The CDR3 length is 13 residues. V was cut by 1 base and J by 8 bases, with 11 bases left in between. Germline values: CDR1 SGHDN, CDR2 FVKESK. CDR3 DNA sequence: TGTGCCAGCAGCCAAGTGGGGTATTCGGAAGCTTTCTTT. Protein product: CASSQVGYSEAFF.

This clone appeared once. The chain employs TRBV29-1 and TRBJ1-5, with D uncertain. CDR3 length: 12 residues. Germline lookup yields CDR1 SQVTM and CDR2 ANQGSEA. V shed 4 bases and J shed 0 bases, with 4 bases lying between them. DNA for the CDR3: TGCAGCGTTGGAAATAGCAATCAGCCCCAGCATTTT. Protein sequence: CSVGNSNQPQHF.

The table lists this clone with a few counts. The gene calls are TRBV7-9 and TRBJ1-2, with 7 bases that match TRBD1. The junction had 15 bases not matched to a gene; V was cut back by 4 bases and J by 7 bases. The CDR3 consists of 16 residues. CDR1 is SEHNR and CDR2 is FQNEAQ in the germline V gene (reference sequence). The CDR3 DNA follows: TGTGCCAGCAGCTCAGTAGTAGTAAGACAGGGCTTTGGCTACACCTTC. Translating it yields CASSSVVVRQGFGYTF.

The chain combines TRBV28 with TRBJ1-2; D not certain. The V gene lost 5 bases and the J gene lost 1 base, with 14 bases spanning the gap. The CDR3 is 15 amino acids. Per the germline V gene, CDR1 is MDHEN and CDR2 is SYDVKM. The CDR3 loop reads CASSSNPRVNYGYTF. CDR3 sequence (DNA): TGTGCCAGCAGTAGCAACCCTCGAGTTAACTATGGCTACACCTTC.

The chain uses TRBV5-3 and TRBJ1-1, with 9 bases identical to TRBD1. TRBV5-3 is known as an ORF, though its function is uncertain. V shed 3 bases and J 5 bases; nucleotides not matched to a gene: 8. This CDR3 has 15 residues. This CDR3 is CARSSKTGGGTEAFF. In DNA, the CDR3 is TGTGCCAGAAGCTCGAAGACAGGGGGGGGGACTGAAGCTTTCTTT.

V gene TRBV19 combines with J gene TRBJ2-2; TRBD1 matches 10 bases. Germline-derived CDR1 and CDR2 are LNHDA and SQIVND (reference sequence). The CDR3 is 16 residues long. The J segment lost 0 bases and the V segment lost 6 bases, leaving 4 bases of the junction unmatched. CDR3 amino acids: CASSRQGAANTGELFF. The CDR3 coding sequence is TGTGCCAGTAGCCGACAGGGGGCTGCGAACACCGGGGAGCTGTTTTTT.

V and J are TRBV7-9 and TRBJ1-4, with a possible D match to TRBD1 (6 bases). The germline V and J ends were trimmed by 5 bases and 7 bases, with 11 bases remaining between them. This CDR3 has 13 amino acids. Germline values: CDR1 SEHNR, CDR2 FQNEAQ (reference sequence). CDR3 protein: CASSPGASEKLFF. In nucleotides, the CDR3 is TGTGCCAGCAGCCCAGGGGCGAGTGAAAAACTGTTTTTT.

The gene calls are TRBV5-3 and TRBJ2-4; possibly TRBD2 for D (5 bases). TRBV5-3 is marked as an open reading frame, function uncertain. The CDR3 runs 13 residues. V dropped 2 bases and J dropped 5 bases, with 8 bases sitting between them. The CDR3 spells CARSFPGENIQYF. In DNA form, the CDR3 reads TGTGCCAGAAGCTTCCCCGGGGAAAACATTCAGTACTTC.

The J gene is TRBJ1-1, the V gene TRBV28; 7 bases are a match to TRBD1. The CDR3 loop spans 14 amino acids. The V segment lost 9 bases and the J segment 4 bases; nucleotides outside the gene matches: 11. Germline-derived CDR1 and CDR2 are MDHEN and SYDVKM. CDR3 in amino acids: CASSAGGVITEAFF. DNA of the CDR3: TGTGCCAGTTCGGCAGGGGGGGTGATCACTGAAGCTTTCTTT.

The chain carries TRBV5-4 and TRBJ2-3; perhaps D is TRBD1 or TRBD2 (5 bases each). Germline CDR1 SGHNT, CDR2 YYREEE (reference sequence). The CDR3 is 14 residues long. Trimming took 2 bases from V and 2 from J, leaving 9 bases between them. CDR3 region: CASSFGTNTDTQYF. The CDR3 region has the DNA TGTGCCAGCAGCTTCGGGACCAACACAGATACGCAGTATTTT.

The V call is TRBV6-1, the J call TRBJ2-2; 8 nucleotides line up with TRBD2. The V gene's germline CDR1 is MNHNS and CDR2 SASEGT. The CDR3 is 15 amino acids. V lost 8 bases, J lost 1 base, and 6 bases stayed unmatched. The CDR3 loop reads CASHRSGRNTGELFF. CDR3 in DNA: TGTGCCAGCCACCGAAGCGGGAGGAACACCGGGGAGCTGTTTTTT.

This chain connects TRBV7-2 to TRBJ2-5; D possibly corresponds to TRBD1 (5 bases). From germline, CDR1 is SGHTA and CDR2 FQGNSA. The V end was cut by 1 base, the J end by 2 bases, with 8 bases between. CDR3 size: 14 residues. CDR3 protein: CASSLDRTQETQYF. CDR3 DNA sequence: TGTGCCAGCAGCTTAGACAGGACGCAAGAGACCCAGTACTTC. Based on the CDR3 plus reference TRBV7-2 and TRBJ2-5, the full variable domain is GAGVSQSPSNKVTEKGKDVELRCDPISGHTALYWYRQSLGQGLEFLIYFQGNSAPDKSGLPSDRFSAERTGGSVSTLTIQRTQQEDSAVYLCASSLDRTQETQYFGPGTRLLVL.

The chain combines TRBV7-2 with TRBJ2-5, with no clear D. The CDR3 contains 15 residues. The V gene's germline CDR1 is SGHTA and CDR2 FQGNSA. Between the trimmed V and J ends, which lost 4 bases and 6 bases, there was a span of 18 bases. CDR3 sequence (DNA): TGTGCCAGCAGCTCGGCGGTGGGATTTATGCAGACCCAGTACTTC. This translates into CASSSAVGFMQTQYF.

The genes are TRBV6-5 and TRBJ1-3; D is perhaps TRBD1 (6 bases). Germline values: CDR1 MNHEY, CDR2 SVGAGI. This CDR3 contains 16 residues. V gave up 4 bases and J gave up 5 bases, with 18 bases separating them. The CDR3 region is CASSLDGQNPRNTIYF. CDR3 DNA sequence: TGTGCCAGCAGTTTAGATGGACAGAACCCTCGAAACACCATATATTTT.